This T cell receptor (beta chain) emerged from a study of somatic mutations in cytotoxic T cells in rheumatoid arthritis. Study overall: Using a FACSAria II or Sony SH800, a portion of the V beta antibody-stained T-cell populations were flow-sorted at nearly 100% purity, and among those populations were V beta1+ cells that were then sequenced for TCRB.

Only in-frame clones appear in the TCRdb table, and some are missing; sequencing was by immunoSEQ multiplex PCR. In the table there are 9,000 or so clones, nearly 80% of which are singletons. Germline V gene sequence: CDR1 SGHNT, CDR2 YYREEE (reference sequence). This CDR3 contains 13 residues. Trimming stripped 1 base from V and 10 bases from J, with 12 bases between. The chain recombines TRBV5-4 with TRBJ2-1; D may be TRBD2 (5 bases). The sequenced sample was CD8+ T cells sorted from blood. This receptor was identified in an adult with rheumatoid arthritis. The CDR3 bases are TGTGCCAGCAGCTTGCCCGGGAATCAGGAGCAGTTCTTC. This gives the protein CASSLPGNQEQFF.